The following is a TCR beta chain sequence with its context. What it binds is unknown. This sample was taken from a study of cytomegalovirus exposure and HLA in healthy donors. The study, taken as a whole, reports: In vitro assays verified that a few CMV-associated chains recognized CMV antigens specifically.

PCR employed 60 Vbeta and 13 Jbeta primers. Assay used: immunoSEQ multiplex PCR; TCRdb lists only in-frame clones, some missing. The sample carries some 160,000 clones, approximately 80% recorded once. After removal of 5 bases from V and 3 bases from J, the junction contained 11 bases not matched to a gene. The length of the CDR3 is 16 residues. CDR1 MGHRA and CDR2 YSYEKL come from the germline V gene. The TCR sequence derives from a woman younger than 30 in good health and CMV-seronegative. This chain links TRBV4-1 with TRBJ1-2, with TRBD1 matching over 8 bases. Sequenced input: PBMCs. CDR3 DNA sequence: TGCGCCAGCAGCATTACCCCGGGACAGGATTACTATGGCTACACCTTC. As protein: CASSITPGQDYYGYTF.